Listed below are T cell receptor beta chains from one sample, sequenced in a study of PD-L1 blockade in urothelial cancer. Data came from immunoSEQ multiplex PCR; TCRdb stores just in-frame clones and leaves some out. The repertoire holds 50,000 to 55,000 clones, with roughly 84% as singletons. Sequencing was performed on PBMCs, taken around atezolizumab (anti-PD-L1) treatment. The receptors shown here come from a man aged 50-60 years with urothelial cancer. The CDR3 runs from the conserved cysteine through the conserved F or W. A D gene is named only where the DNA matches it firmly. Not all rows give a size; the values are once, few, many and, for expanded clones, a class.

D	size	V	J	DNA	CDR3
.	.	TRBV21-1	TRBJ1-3	TGTGCCAGCAGGGCGCAGGGGCAAACGTCTGGAAACACCATATATTTT	CASRAQGQTSGNTIYF
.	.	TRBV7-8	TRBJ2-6	TGTGCCAGCAGCTTAGGACACCCGACCTCTGGGGCCAACGTCCTGACTTTC	CASSLGHPTSGANVLTF
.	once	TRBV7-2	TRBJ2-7	TGTGCCAGCAGCTACAGTGGCGACTCCTACGAGCAGTACTTC	CASSYSGDSYEQYF
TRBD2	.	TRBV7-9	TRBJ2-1	TGTGCCAGCAGCTTAGTGGCCCCTGGGACTAGCGGTTTTGAGCAGTTCTTC	CASSLVAPGTSGFEQFF
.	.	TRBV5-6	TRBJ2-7	TGTGCCAGCAGCTTGGGCACGGGCTACGAGCAGTACTTC	CASSLGTGYEQYF
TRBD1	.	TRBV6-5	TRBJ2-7	TGTGCCAGCAGTTACGGGACAGGGGGCGCCTACGAGCAGTACTTC	CASSYGTGGAYEQYF
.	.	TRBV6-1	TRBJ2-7	TGTGCCAGCAGTTCCCCGGGACTGAGCTCCTACGAGCAGTACTTC	CASSSPGLSSYEQYF
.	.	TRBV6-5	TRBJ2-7	TGTGCCAGCGGCGCCCTACTAGCTCACGAGCAGTACTTC	CASGALLAHEQYF
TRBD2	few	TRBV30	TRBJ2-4	TGTGCCTGGAGCGGGACTAGAAAGGCCAAAAACATTCAGTACTTC	CAWSGTRKAKNIQYF
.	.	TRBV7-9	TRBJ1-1	TGTGCCAGCAGATCATTAATTTCCGCCGGGGGAAGCACTGAAGCTTTCTTT	CASRSLISAGGSTEAFF
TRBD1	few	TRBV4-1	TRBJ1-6	TGCGCCAGCAGCCAGGGACAGGGGAAGAACTCACCCCTCCACTTT	CASSQGQGKNSPLHF
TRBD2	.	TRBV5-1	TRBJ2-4	TGCGCCAGCAGCTTCGGACTAGAATTGGCCATTCAGTACTTC	CASSFGLELAIQYF
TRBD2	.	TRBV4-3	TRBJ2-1	TGCGCCAGCAGCCCTGGGACTAGCCGACACAATGAGCAGTTCTTC	CASSPGTSRHNEQFF
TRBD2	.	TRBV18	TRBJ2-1	TGTGCCAGCTCACCACCTGTACTAGCGGCCTACAATGAGCAGTTCTTC	CASSPPVLAAYNEQFF
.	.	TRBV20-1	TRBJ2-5	TGCAGTGCTGCGCCCTTAGAGACCCAGTACTTC	CSAAPLETQYF
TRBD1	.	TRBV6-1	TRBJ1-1	TGTGCCAGCAGCCCTCTCGGACAGGGGGACACTGAAGCTTTCTTT	CASSPLGQGDTEAFF
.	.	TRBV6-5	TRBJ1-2	TGTGCCAGCAGGCGGACAGACGGAGTTTATGGCTACACCTTC	CASRRTDGVYGYTF
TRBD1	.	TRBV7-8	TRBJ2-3	TGTGCCAGCAGCTTAGTAAGGGACAGGGGGACAGATACGCAGTATTTT	CASSLVRDRGTDTQYF
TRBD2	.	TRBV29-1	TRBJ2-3	TGCAGCGTGGGCCTTCTAGCGGAAGTCACAGATACGCAGTATTTT	CSVGLLAEVTDTQYF
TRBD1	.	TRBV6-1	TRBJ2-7	TGTGCCATCAACCGGGACAGGATGTCCTACGAGCAGTACTTC	CAINRDRMSYEQYF
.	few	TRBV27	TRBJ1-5	TGTGCCAGCAGTTTGCAGGGCGAGAATCAGCCCCAGCATTTT	CASSLQGENQPQHF
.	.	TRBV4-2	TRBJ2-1	TGTGCCAGCAGATCGAGGGAAGGGCAGTTCTTC	CASRSREGQFF